This is a list of T cell receptor beta chains from one sample in a study of shared clonotypes between healthy human individuals. Clones were sequenced by immunoSEQ multiplex PCR, and TCRdb holds only the in-frame ones, with some missing. The sample has about 980,000 clones, roughly 72% seen once; the top ten hold approximately 1.5%. Sequenced input: memory CD4+ T cells sorted from blood. These receptor sequences come from a man in his late teens or twenties in good health. The CDR3 runs from the conserved cysteine through the conserved F or W. A D gene is named only where the DNA matches it firmly. Clone size, where shown, is once, few, many, or a class for clones that have expanded.

clone size: .
J gene: TRBJ1-1
V gene: TRBV4-3
D gene: .
CDR3 protein: CASSQDPGLGAFF
CDR3 DNA: TGCGCCAGCAGCCAAGATCCAGGTTTGGGGGCTTTCTTT

clone size: .
J gene: TRBJ2-1
V gene: TRBV29-1
D gene: TRBD2
CDR3 protein: CSVEDQAGPYNEQFF
CDR3 DNA: TGCAGCGTTGAAGATCAAGCGGGACCGTACAATGAGCAGTTCTTC

clone size: .
J gene: TRBJ2-7
V gene: TRBV11-2
D gene: .
CDR3 protein: CASSLGSHSYEQYF
CDR3 DNA: TGTGCCAGCAGCTTAGGTAGTCACTCCTACGAGCAGTACTTC

clone size: .
J gene: TRBJ2-1
V gene: TRBV29-1
D gene: TRBD2
CDR3 protein: CSVATPGTSGGAPGQFF
CDR3 DNA: TGCAGCGTTGCCACCCCGGGGACTAGCGGGGGGGCCCCTGGGCAGTTCTTC

clone size: .
J gene: TRBJ1-6
V gene: TRBV2
D gene: .
CDR3 protein: CASSSQGSGSPLHF
CDR3 DNA: TGTGCCAGCAGTTCCCAGGGGTCGGGTTCACCCCTCCACTTT

clone size: .
J gene: TRBJ1-5
V gene: TRBV30
D gene: TRBD1
CDR3 protein: CAWSGRGRTHQPQHF
CDR3 DNA: TGTGCCTGGAGTGGCAGGGGGAGAACCCACCAGCCCCAGCATTTT

clone size: few
J gene: TRBJ2-2
V gene: TRBV30
D gene: .
CDR3 protein: CAWSVRGYNTGELFF
CDR3 DNA: TGTGCCTGGAGTGTACGGGGGTACAACACCGGGGAGCTGTTTTTT

clone size: .
J gene: TRBJ1-1
V gene: TRBV5-5
D gene: .
CDR3 protein: CASSLTWGEAFF
CDR3 DNA: TGTGCCAGCAGCTTAACCTGGGGTGAAGCTTTCTTT

clone size: .
J gene: TRBJ2-7
V gene: TRBV6-5
D gene: .
CDR3 protein: CASKSSPGSYEQYF
CDR3 DNA: TGTGCCAGCAAATCTAGCCCGGGCTCCTACGAGCAGTACTTC

clone size: .
J gene: TRBJ1-2
V gene: TRBV27
D gene: TRBD1
CDR3 protein: CASSLAGGDYGYTF
CDR3 DNA: TGTGCCAGCAGTTTGGCAGGGGGCGACTATGGCTACACCTTC

clone size: .
J gene: TRBJ2-7
V gene: TRBV29-1
D gene: TRBD2
CDR3 protein: CSVDSGRYEQYF
CDR3 DNA: TGCAGCGTTGATAGCGGGAGATACGAGCAGTACTTC

clone size: once
J gene: TRBJ2-7
V gene: TRBV5-4
D gene: .
CDR3 protein: CASSPGLRQGYEQYF
CDR3 DNA: TGTGCCAGCAGCCCGGGACTTCGTCAGGGCTACGAGCAGTACTTC

clone size: .
J gene: TRBJ2-7
V gene: TRBV18
D gene: .
CDR3 protein: CASSLEQRSYEQYF
CDR3 DNA: TGTGCCAGCTCACTTGAGCAGCGATCCTACGAGCAGTACTTC

clone size: .
J gene: TRBJ1-2
V gene: TRBV28
D gene: .
CDR3 protein: CASSYATQVQGYGYTF
CDR3 DNA: TGTGCCAGCAGTTACGCCACACAGGTGCAGGGCTATGGCTACACCTTC

clone size: .
J gene: TRBJ2-1
V gene: TRBV19
D gene: .
CDR3 protein: CASSSFVYNEQFF
CDR3 DNA: TGTGCCAGTTCCAGCTTCGTGTACAATGAGCAGTTCTTC

clone size: .
J gene: TRBJ1-2
V gene: TRBV6-6
D gene: .
CDR3 protein: CASTPLSTNYGYTF
CDR3 DNA: TGTGCCAGCACCCCGCTTTCAACTAACTATGGCTACACCTTC

clone size: .
J gene: TRBJ1-2
V gene: TRBV9
D gene: .
CDR3 protein: CASSVDRQGWRGYTF
CDR3 DNA: TGTGCCAGCAGCGTAGATCGGCAGGGGTGGAGGGGCTACACCTTC

clone size: .
J gene: TRBJ2-7
V gene: TRBV29-1
D gene: TRBD1
CDR3 protein: CSVSRQGAYEQYF
CDR3 DNA: TGCAGCGTTTCACGACAGGGGGCCTACGAGCAGTACTTC

clone size: .
J gene: TRBJ1-1
V gene: TRBV10-3
D gene: TRBD1
CDR3 protein: CAIRVDRGGGTEAFF
CDR3 DNA: TGTGCCATCAGGGTGGACAGGGGAGGTGGCACTGAAGCTTTCTTT

clone size: .
J gene: TRBJ1-1
V gene: TRBV6-5
D gene: .
CDR3 protein: CASSSPGVRTEAFF
CDR3 DNA: TGTGCCAGCAGTTCCCCAGGGGTTCGGACTGAAGCTTTCTTT

clone size: few
J gene: TRBJ1-6
V gene: TRBV7-2
D gene: .
CDR3 protein: CASRTMTGPNSPLHF
CDR3 DNA: TGTGCCAGCAGGACGATGACAGGACCTAATTCACCCCTCCACTTT

clone size: .
J gene: TRBJ1-2
V gene: TRBV2
D gene: .
CDR3 protein: CASSELGKDYGYTF
CDR3 DNA: TGTGCCAGCAGTGAATTAGGGAAGGACTATGGCTACACCTTC

clone size: .
J gene: TRBJ2-2
V gene: TRBV5-4
D gene: .
CDR3 protein: CASSSTSNTGELFF
CDR3 DNA: TGTGCCAGCAGCTCGACTAGTAACACCGGGGAGCTGTTTTTT

clone size: few
J gene: TRBJ1-5
V gene: TRBV6-1
D gene: .
CDR3 protein: CASRMEGGQPQHF
CDR3 DNA: TGTGCCAGCAGGATGGAGGGCGGTCAGCCCCAGCATTTT

clone size: .
J gene: TRBJ1-6
V gene: TRBV27
D gene: .
CDR3 protein: CASSPRVHYNSPLHF
CDR3 DNA: TGTGCCAGCAGTCCTCGGGTTCACTATAATTCACCCCTCCACTTT